This T cell receptor beta chain was captured in a study of blood T cell repertoires in COVID-19. Overall study context: Researchers got acute and convalescent COVID-19 samples from the United States, Italy and Spain. PBMCs, B-cell-depleted T cells, or T cells were the source of the cDNA or gDNA that made up the material.

Unmatched junction bases numbered 17, after V lost 3 bases and J lost 0 bases. The V gene's germline CDR1 is SGDLS and CDR2 YYNGEE. The CDR3 runs 20 residues. Per the original data handling: Estimated nucleated cell counts came from reference gene primer amplification. Libraries were prepared by immunoSEQ multiplex PCR; TCRdb keeps only in-frame clonotypes and omits some of them. The D gene and trimming were derived from the DNA, and the V and J assignments and clone size from that table. The top ten hold about 4% of the sample, which has tens of thousands of clones, roughly 84% seen once. V usage is TRBV9 and J usage is TRBJ2-3, with 9 positions matching TRBD2. Sample: peripheral blood. The clonotype originates from a man in his fifties with active COVID-19. CDR3 in DNA: TGTGCCAGCAGCGCCCCTCGGGGGGCGGGGGGGGTCTCTAGCACAGATACGCAGTATTTT. Its protein is CASSAPRGAGGVSSTDTQYF.